This T cell receptor beta chain stems from a study of prognosis after radiotherapy for stage I lung cancer. Study context: Development of distant metastases after radiotherapy was seen in several patients at a median of about seven months, with no significant progression in around 16.

In this sample, this clonotype turned up many times. What it binds is unknown. Study observations and caveats: Reduced unique TCR clone counts were recorded after stereotactic body radiation therapy, with a median of approximately 9,600 versus 7,200.

Peripheral blood, in approximately 6.3-milliliter volumes, was drawn at each of two time points. V lost 2 bases and J 0 bases, leaving 8 bases between the germline ends. Germline V gives CDR1 SNHLY, CDR2 FYNNEI. This CDR3 region has 15 residues. Two-round multiplex PCR amplified TCR beta CDR3 from genomic DNA. Amplification during the initial PCR round employed primers specific to each TRBV and TRBJ gene. TCRdb recomputed calls from the multiplex PCR reads with MiXCR, one row per CDR3 protein. Of 20,000 to 30,000 distinct CDR3 sequences detected, about 40% appear once; the ten largest clones hold 20% to 25%.

The chain carries TRBV2 and TRBJ1-3, with a weak D call TRBD1 (5 bases). This TCR derives from a donor at least 50 years old with non-small cell lung cancer. The specimen was PBMCs, collected before or after stereotactic body radiation therapy (not recorded which). In DNA form, the CDR3 reads TGTGCCAGCAGTGAATGGGGCACCTCTGGAAACACCATATATTTT. As protein: CASSEWGTSGNTIYF.